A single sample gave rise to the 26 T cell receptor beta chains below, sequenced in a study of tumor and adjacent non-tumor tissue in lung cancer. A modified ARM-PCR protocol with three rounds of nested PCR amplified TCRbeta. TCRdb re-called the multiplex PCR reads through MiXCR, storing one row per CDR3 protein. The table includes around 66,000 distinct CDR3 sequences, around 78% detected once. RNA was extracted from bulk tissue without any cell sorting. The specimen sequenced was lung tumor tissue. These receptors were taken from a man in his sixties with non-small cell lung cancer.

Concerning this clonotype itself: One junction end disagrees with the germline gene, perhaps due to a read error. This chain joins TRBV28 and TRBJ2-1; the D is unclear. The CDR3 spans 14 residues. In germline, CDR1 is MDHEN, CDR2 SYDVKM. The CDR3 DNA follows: TGTGCCATCAGTTTTGGTGGCGTCTACAATGGGCAGTTCTTC. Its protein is CAISFGGVYNGQFF.

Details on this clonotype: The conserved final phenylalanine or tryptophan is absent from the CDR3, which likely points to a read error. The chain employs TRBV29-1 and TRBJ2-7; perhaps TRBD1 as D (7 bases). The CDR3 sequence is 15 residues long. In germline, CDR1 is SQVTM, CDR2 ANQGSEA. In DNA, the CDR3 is TGCATCGTTGTTGGCAGGGGGGCAGAATCCTACGAGCAGTACTAC. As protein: CIVVGRGAESYEQYY.

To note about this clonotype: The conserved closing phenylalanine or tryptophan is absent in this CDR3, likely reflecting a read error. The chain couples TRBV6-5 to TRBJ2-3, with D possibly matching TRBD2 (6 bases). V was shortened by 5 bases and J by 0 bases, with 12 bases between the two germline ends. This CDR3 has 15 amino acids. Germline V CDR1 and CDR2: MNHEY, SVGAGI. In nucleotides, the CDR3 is TGTGCCAGCAGTGCGGGGCAGGGAAGCACAGATACGCAGTATTTG. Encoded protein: CASSAGQGSTDTQYL.

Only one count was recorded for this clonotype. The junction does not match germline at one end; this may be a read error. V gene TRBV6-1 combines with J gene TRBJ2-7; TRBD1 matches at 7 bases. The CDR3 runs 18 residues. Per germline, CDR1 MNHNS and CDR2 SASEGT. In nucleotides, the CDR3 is TGTGCTAGCACTAAGACAGGGACGTCAGGTTTTAGGTCCTACGAGCAGTACTTC. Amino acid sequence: CASTKTGTSGFRSYEQYF.

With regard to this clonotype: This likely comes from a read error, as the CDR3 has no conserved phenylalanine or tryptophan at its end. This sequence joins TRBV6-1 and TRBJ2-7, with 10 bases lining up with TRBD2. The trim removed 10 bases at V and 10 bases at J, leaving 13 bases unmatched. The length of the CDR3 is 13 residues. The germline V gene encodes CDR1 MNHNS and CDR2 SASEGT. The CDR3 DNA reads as TGTGCCACTAGTAGGACTAGCGGTTACAATCAGTACCTC. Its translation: CATSRTSGYNQYL.

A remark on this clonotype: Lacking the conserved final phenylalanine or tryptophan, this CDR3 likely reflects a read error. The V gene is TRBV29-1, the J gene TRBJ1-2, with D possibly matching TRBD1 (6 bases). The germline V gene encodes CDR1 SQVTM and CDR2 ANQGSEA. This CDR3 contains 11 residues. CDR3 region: CSVARGYGYTL. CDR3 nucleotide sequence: TGCAGCGTTGCCAGGGGCTATGGATACACCTTA.

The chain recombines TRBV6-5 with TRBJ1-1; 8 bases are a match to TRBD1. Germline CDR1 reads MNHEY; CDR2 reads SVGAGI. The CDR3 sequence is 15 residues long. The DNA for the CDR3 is TGTGTTAGCAGTCGCCTACAGGGGGAAAGGGTTGAAGCTTTCTTT. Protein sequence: CVSSRLQGERVEAFF.

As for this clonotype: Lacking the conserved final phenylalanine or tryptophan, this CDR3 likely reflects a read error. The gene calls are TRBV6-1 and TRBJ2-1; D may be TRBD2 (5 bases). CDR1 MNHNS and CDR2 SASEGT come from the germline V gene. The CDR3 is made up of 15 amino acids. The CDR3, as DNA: TGTGCCAGTAGTGAAGCGGCGTCAGCGTACAATGAGCAGTTCTTA. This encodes CASSEAASAYNEQFL.

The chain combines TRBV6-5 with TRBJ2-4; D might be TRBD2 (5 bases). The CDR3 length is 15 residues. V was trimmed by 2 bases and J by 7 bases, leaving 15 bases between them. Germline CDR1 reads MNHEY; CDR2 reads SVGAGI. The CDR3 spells CASSYIRGSGNIQYF. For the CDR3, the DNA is TGTGCCAGCAGTTACATCCGGGGTTCTGGGAACATTCAGTACTTC.

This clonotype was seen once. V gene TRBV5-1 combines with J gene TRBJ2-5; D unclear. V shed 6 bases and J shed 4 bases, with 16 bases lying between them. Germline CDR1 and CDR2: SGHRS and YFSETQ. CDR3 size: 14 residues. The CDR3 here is CASNFEPRGETQYF. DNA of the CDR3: TGCGCCAGCAACTTCGAGCCACGAGGAGAGACCCAGTACTTC.

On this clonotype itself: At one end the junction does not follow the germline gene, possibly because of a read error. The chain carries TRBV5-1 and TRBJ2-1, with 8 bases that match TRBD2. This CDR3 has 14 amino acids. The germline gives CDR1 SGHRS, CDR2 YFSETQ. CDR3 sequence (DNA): TGCGCCGGCAGCTTGGGACTAGAAAACAATGAGCAGTTCTTC. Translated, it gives CAGSLGLENNEQFF.

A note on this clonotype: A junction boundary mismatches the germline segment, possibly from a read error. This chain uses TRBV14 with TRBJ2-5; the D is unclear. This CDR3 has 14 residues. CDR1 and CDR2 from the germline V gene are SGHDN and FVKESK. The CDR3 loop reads CPSSLRHLQETQYF. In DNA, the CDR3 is TGTCCCAGCAGCCTACGGCATCTCCAAGAGACCCAGTACTTC.

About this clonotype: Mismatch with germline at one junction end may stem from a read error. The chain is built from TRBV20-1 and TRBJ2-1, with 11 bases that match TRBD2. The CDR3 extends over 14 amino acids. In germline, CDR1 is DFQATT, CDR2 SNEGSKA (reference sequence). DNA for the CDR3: TGCAGTGCTAGACTAGCGGGAGGTGGTAATGAACAGTTCTTC. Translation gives CSARLAGGGNEQFF.

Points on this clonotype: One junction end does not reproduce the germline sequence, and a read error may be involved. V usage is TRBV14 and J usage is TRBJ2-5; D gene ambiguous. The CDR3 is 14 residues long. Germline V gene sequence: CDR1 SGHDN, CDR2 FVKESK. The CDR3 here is CASSQRHLQENQYF. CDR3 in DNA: TGTGCCAGCAGCCAACGGCACCTACAAGAGAACCAGTACTTC.

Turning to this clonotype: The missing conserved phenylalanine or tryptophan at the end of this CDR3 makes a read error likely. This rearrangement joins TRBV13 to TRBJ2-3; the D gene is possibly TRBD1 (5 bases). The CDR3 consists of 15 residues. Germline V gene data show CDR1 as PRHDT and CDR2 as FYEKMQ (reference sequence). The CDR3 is CASSLARQKTDAQYL. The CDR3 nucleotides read TGTGCCAGCAGCTTAGCGAGACAGAAAACAGATGCGCAGTATTTG.

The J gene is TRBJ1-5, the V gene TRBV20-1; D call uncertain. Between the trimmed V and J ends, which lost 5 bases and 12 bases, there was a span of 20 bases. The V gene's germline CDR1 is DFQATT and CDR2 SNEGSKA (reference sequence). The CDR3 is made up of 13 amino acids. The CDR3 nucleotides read TGCAGTGCTCAGGCGGGAGCGGAACAACACCAGCATTTT. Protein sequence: CSAQAGAEQHQHF.

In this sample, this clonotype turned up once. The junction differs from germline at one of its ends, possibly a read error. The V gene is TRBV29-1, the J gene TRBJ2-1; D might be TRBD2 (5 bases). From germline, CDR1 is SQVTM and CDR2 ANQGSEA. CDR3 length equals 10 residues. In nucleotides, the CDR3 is TGCAGTGCCCTTAATGGGGAGCGGTTCTTC. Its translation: CSALNGERFF.

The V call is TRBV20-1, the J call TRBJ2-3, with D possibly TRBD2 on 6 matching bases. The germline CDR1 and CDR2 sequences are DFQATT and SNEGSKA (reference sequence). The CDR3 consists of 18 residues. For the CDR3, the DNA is TGCGGTGTTGGACCACCGACTAGTCGGAGGGCTCCCACAGATACGCAGTATTTT. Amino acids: CGVGPPTSRRAPTDTQYF.

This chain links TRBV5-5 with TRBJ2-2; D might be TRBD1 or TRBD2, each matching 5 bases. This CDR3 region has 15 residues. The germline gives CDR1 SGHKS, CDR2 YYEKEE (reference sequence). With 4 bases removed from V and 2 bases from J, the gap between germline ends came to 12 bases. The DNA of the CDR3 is TGTGCCAGCAGCATCGGGACGATAAACACCGGGGAGCTGTTTTTT. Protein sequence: CASSIGTINTGELFF.

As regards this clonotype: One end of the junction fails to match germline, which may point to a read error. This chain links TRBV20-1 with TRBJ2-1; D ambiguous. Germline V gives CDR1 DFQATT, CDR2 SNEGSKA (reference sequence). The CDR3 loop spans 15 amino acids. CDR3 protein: CSARDPSKHTDEQFF. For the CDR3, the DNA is TGCAGTGCTAGAGATCCAAGTAAGCATACCGATGAGCAATTCTTC.

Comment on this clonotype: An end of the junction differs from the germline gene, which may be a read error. CDR3 coding DNA: TGTAGTGCCTCGGTAGAAGAGACCCAGTGCTTC. It is translated as CSASVEETQCF. The chain couples TRBV20-1 to TRBJ2-5, with D unclear. The CDR3 sequence is 11 residues long. From germline, CDR1 is DFQATT and CDR2 SNEGSKA (reference sequence).

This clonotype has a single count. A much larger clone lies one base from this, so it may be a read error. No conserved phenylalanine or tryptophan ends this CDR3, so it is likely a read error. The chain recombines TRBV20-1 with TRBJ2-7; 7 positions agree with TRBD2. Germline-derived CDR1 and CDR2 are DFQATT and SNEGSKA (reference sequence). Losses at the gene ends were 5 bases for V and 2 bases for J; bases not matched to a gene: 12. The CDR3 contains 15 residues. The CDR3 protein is CSALGGIASPYEQYL. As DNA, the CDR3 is TGCAGTGCTCTCGGGGGGATAGCGAGCCCCTACGAGCAGTACCTC.

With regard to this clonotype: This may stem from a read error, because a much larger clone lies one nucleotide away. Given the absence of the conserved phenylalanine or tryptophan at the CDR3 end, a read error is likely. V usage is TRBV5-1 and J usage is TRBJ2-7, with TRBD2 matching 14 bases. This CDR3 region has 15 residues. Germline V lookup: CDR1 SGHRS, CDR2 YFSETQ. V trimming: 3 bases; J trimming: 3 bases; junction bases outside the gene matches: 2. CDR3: CASSWGTSGSYEQYI. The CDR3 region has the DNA TGCGCCAGCAGCTGGGGGACTAGCGGGAGCTACGAGCAGTACATC.

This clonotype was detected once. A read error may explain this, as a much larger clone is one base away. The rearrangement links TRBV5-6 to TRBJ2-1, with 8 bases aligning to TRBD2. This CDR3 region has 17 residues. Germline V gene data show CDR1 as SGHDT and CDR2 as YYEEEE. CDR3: CASSQTTAGGHYNERFF. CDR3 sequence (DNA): TGTGCCAGCAGCCAAACTACGGCGGGAGGCCACTACAATGAGCGGTTCTTC.

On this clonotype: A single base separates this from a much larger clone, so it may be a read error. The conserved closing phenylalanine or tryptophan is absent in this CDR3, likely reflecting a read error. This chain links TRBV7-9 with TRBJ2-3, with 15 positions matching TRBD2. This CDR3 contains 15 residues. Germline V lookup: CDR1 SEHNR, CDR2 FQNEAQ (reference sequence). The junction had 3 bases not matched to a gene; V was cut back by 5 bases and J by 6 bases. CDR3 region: CASSLGTSGRDTQYL. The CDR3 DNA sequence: TGTGCCAGCAGCCTCGGGACTAGCGGGAGGGATACGCAGTATTTA.

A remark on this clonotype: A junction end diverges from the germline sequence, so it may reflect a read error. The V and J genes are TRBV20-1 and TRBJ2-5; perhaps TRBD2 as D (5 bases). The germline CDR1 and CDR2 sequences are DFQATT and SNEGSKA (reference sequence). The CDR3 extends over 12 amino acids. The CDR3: CSTSGSQETQYF. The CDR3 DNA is TGCAGTACTAGTGGTAGCCAAGAGACCCAGTACTTC.